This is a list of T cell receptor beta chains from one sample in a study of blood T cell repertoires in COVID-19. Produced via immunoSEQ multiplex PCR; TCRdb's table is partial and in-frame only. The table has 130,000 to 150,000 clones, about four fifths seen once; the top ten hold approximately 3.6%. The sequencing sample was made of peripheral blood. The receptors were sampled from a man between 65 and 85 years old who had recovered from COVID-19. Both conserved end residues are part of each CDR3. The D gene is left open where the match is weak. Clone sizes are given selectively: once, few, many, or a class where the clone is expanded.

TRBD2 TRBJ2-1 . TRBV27 CASSWTSGELSSYNEQFF TGTGCCAGCAGTTGGACTAGCGGGGAACTTAGCTCCTACAATGAGCAGTTCTTC
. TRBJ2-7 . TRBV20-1 CSARVAHEQYF TGCAGTGCTAGGGTCGCGCACGAGCAGTACTTC
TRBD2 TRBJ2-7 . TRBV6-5 CASSLGGGAYEQYF TGTGCCAGCAGCCTCGGGGGGGGCGCCTACGAGCAGTACTTC
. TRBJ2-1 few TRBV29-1 CSVKTRAASYNEQFF TGCAGCGTTAAAACCAGAGCGGCCTCCTACAATGAGCAGTTCTTC
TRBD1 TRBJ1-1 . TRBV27 CASTPGTGGRNTEAFF TGTGCCAGCACCCCGGGGACAGGTGGCCGGAACACTGAAGCTTTCTTT
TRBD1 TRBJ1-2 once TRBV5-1 CASSGGQGNYGYTF TGCGCCAGCAGCGGGGGACAGGGTAACTATGGCTACACCTTC
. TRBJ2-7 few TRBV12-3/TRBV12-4 CASSYRDEQYF TGTGCCAGCAGTTACAGGGACGAGCAGTACTTC
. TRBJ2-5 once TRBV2 CATGKLQQETQYF TGTGCCACCGGAAAGCTACAGCAAGAGACCCAGTACTTC
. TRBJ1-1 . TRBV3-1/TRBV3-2 CASRPISGGGAFF TGTGCCAGCAGGCCAATAAGTGGCGGGGGAGCTTTCTTT
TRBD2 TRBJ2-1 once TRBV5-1 CASSLVAGGSYEQFF TGCGCCAGCAGCCTGGTAGCGGGAGGTAGTTATGAGCAGTTCTTC
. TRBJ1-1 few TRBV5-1 CASSEGSPSTEAFF TGCGCCAGCAGCGAAGGCAGCCCTAGCACTGAAGCTTTCTTT
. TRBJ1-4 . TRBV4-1 CASSQGAIGEKLFF TGCGCCAGCAGCCAAGGGGCGATCGGTGAAAAACTGTTTTTT
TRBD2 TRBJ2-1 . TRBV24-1 CATRASGGDEQFF TGTGCCACCAGGGCTAGCGGAGGGGATGAGCAGTTCTTC
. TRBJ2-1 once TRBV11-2 CASSSVRVHEQFF TGTGCCAGCAGCTCCGTGCGAGTACATGAGCAGTTCTTC
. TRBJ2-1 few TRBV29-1 CSVWAPASDEQFF TGCAGCGTGTGGGCCCCCGCGAGTGATGAGCAGTTCTTC
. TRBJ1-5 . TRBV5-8 CASSLLTRDQPQHF TGTGCCAGCAGCTTGTTGACCAGGGATCAGCCCCAGCATTTT
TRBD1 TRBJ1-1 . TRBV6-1 CASRQGTGDTEAFF TGTGCCAGCAGACAGGGGACAGGAGACACTGAAGCTTTCTTT
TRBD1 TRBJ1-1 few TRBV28 CASSLRDRGHTEAFF TGTGCCAGCAGTTTACGGGACAGGGGTCACACTGAAGCTTTCTTT
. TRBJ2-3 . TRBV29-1 CSVEGTGTSTDTQYF TGCAGCGTTGAAGGTACGGGGACTAGCACAGATACGCAGTATTTT
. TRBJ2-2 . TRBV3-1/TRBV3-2 CASSQGASGELFF TGTGCCAGCAGCCAGGGAGCATCCGGGGAGCTGTTTTTT
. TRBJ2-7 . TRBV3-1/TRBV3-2 CASSSSYEQYF TGTGCCAGCAGCTCTTCCTACGAGCAGTACTTC
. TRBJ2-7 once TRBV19 CATQQGGMAYF TGTGCCACCCAGCAAGGGGGAATGGCGTACTTC
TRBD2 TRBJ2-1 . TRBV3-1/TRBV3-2 CASSRLGAGGNDEQFF TGTGCCAGCAGCCGTCTCGGGGCGGGAGGTAACGATGAGCAGTTCTTC
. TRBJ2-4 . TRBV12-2 CASRLAGRQGLAKNIQYF TGTGCAAGTCGCTTAGCGGGAAGACAGGGCTTAGCCAAAAACATTCAGTACTTC
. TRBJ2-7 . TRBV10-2 CASSESGRGAEQYF TGCGCCAGCAGTGAGTCGGGTCGGGGTGCCGAGCAGTACTTC
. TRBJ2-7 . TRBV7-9 CASSLGGGSYEQYF TGTGCCAGCAGCTTAGGGGGCGGCTCCTACGAGCAGTACTTC
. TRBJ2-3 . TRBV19 CASGKGWDTDTQYF TGTGCCTCAGGGAAGGGATGGGACACAGATACGCAGTATTTT
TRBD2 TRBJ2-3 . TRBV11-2 CASSGWGLRSDTQYF TGTGCCAGCAGCGGGTGGGGACTAAGGTCAGATACGCAGTATTTT
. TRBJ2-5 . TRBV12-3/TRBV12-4 CASSLVEGETQYF TGTGCCAGCAGTTTAGTGGAGGGGGAGACCCAGTACTTC
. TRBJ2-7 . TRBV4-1 CASSQVHGSGYEQYF TGCGCCAGCAGCCAAGTACACGGGAGTGGATACGAGCAGTACTTC
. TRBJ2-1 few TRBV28 CASNRVHSYNEQFF TGTGCCAGCAATCGGGTACACTCCTACAATGAGCAGTTCTTC
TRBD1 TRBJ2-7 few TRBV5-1 CASSPTGTVSSYEQYF TGCGCCAGCAGCCCTACCGGGACAGTCAGCTCCTACGAGCAGTACTTC
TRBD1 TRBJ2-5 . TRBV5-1 CASSRDRERETQYF TGCGCCAGCAGCCGCGACAGGGAAAGAGAGACCCAGTACTTC
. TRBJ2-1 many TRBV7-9 CASSLEMARGPYNEQFF TGTGCCAGCAGCTTAGAAATGGCCCGAGGGCCCTACAATGAGCAGTTCTTC
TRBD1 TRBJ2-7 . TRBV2 CASSFPRDRIFYEQYF TGTGCCAGCAGCTTCCCCCGGGACAGGATTTTCTACGAGCAGTACTTC
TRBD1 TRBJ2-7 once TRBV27 CASSLDPGQLAYEQYF TGTGCCAGCAGTTTGGATCCGGGACAGTTGGCCTACGAGCAGTACTTC
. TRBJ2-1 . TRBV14 CASSQVGSRNEQFF TGTGCCAGCAGCCAAGTGGGCAGTCGTAATGAGCAGTTCTTC
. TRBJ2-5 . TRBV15 CATSRDRAQETQYF TGTGCCACCAGCAGAGACAGGGCTCAGGAGACCCAGTACTTC
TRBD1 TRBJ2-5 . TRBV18 CASSPPTGGTETQYF TGTGCCAGCTCACCACCGACAGGGGGTACGGAGACCCAGTACTTC
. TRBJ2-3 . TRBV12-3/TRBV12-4 CASRHSVRDTQYF TGTGCCAGCAGACACTCTGTGCGGGATACGCAGTATTTT
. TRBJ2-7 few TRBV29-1 CSVELDSTYEQYF TGCAGCGTTGAATTGGACAGCACCTACGAGCAGTACTTC
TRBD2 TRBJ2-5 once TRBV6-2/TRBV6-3 CASSQTSGRALAYQETQYF TGTGCCAGCAGTCAAACTAGCGGGAGGGCCCTCGCTTACCAAGAGACCCAGTACTTC
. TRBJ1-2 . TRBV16 CASSQSDSNYGYTF TGTGCCAGCAGCCAATCAGACAGCAACTATGGCTACACCTTC
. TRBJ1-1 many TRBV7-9 CASSAPLGANTEAFF TGTGCCAGCAGCGCCCCCCTAGGCGCGAACACTGAAGCTTTCTTT
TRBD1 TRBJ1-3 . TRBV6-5 CASSRRGLKGNTIYF TGTGCCAGCAGTCGCAGGGGGCTCAAAGGAAACACCATATATTTT
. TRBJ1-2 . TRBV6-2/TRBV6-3 CASSYSGSDNYGYTF TGTGCCAGCAGTTACTCCGGGTCTGACAACTATGGCTACACCTTC